A selection of T cell receptor beta chains follows, all from one sample in a study of CD8 T cells in ankylosing spondylitis. TCRdb called the 5' RACE reads again in MiXCR, with one record for every CDR3 protein. Seen here are about 160,000 distinct CDR3 sequences, about a sixth observed once, and the top ten hold about 8%. Material: blood, either unsorted or a sorted T cell fraction (not recorded which). All receptors come from a male donor with ankylosing spondylitis or in good health (not recorded which). The CDR3 runs from the conserved cysteine through the conserved F or W. A D gene is named only where the DNA matches it firmly. Clone size appears in some rows only: once, few, many, or a class for an expanded clone.

many	TRBV20-1	TRBJ1-2	TRBD1	CSAPDRGTYGYTF	TGCAGTGCACCCGACAGGGGGACCTATGGCTACACCTTC
.	TRBV12-3/TRBV12-4	TRBJ2-2	.	CASSLSRDLGELFF	TGTGCCAGCAGTTTGTCCCGGGATCTGGGGGAGCTGTTTTTT
many	TRBV10-2	TRBJ2-2	TRBD2	CASVESQAGPNTGELFF	TGCGCCAGTGTAGAATCACAAGCGGGACCGAACACCGGGGAGCTGTTTTTT
many	TRBV5-1	TRBJ1-6	.	CASSLGSGGSNSPLHF	TGCGCCAGCAGCTTGGGGTCCGGGGGCTCGAATTCACCCCTCCACTTT
few	TRBV27	TRBJ1-2	.	CASSFSQRGVGGYTF	TGTGCCAGCAGTTTCTCTCAGCGGGGGGTGGGAGGCTACACCTTC
few	TRBV5-1	TRBJ2-4	.	CASSLVGKNIQYF	TGCGCCAGCAGCTTGGTAGGGAAAAACATTCAGTACTTC
many	TRBV20-1	TRBJ1-5	.	CSARDPGAYRQPQHF	TGCAGTGCTAGGGACCCGGGAGCCTACAGGCAGCCCCAGCATTTT
few	TRBV18	TRBJ2-1	TRBD2	CASSHSGRATYNEQFF	TGTGCCAGCTCACATAGCGGGAGGGCCACCTACAATGAGCAGTTCTTC
.	TRBV28	TRBJ2-3	TRBD2	CASSFRELAGGYSTDTQYF	TGTGCCAGCAGTTTTAGGGAGTTAGCGGGAGGGTACTCCACAGATACGCAGTATTTT
many	TRBV29-1	TRBJ1-2	.	CSVSENYGYTF	TGCAGCGTCTCAGAGAACTATGGCTACACCTTC
.	TRBV30	TRBJ1-5	TRBD1	CAWSPSRDRLNQPQHF	TGTGCCTGGAGTCCATCCCGGGACAGACTCAATCAGCCCCAGCATTTT
.	TRBV11-2	TRBJ1-6	.	CASSFNSYNSPLHF	TGTGCCAGCAGCTTTAACTCCTATAATTCACCCCTCCACTTT
many	TRBV5-1	TRBJ2-3	TRBD2	CASSKNLADTDTQYF	TGCGCCAGCAGCAAGAACCTAGCGGATACAGATACGCAGTATTTT
many	TRBV5-1	TRBJ2-7	TRBD1	CASSPGQPPGEQYF	TGCGCCAGCAGCCCGGGACAGCCGCCGGGCGAGCAGTACTTC
few	TRBV10-3	TRBJ1-3	TRBD1	CAIRTGTRDTIYF	TGTGCCATCAGGACAGGGACAAGAGACACCATATATTTT
many	TRBV2	TRBJ2-7	.	CASNRLVSYEQYF	TGTGCCAGCAACAGACTAGTTAGCTACGAGCAGTACTTC
many	TRBV12-3/TRBV12-4	TRBJ1-2	.	CASSLAGYGYTF	TGCGCCAGCAGCTTAGCCGGCTATGGCTACACCTTC
many	TRBV5-1	TRBJ2-3	.	CASSLATGGDTQYF	TGCGCCAGCAGCTTGGCTACCGGGGGAGATACGCAGTATTTT
many	TRBV10-3	TRBJ2-1	.	CAIRDTGYGRRSYNEQFF	TGTGCCATCAGAGACACAGGGTATGGGCGGAGGAGCTACAATGAGCAGTTCTTC
.	TRBV11-2	TRBJ2-4	TRBD1	CASSLVTGGRLAKNIQYF	TGTGCCAGCAGCTTAGTAACAGGGGGCCGCCTAGCCAAAAACATTCAGTACTTC
few	TRBV23-1	TRBJ2-7	.	CASSRYTRYEQYF	TGCGCCAGCAGTCGCTACACTAGGTACGAGCAGTACTTC
.	TRBV5-4	TRBJ2-4	.	CASSLKAEDIQYF	TGTGCCAGCAGCTTGAAGGCTGAGGACATTCAGTACTTC
many	TRBV10-3	TRBJ2-1	.	CAIRDLSFEQFF	TGTGCCATCAGGGACCTCTCCTTTGAGCAGTTCTTC
few	TRBV30	TRBJ1-5	.	CAWSERNQPQHF	TGTGCCTGGAGTGAACGGAATCAGCCCCAGCATTTT
few	TRBV5-1	TRBJ1-4	.	CASSLSGQEDEKLFF	TGCGCCAGCAGCTTGTCAGGGCAGGAAGATGAAAAACTGTTTTTT
few	TRBV2	TRBJ1-1	.	CASSVQNTEAFF	TGTGCCAGCAGTGTACAGAACACTGAAGCTTTCTTT
many	TRBV5-1	TRBJ2-2	TRBD2	CASRIAGGVGELFF	TGCGCCAGCAGGATAGCGGGAGGCGTCGGGGAGCTGTTTTTT
.	TRBV7-9	TRBJ2-1	.	CASSLDGLAYEQFF	TGTGCCAGCAGCTTAGACGGGCTAGCCTACGAGCAGTTCTTC
.	TRBV11-2	TRBJ2-1	TRBD2	CASSVSHGVMQRGSRVNEQFF	TGTGCCAGCAGCGTGAGCCACGGGGTGATGCAGCGGGGAAGTAGAGTTAATGAGCAGTTCTTC
.	TRBV5-1	TRBJ1-1	.	CASSPRTQRNTEAFF	TGCGCCAGCAGCCCGCGGACGCAACGGAACACTGAAGCTTTCTTT
.	TRBV2	TRBJ2-3	.	CASSPRTGTDTQYF	TGTGCCAGCAGTCCAAGGACAGGCACAGATACGCAGTATTTT
few	TRBV12-3/TRBV12-4	TRBJ2-1	.	CASNRVQGNEQFF	TGTGCCAGCAACCGGGTCCAGGGGAATGAGCAGTTCTTC
many	TRBV10-3	TRBJ2-2	.	CATVLGVNTGELFF	TGTGCCACCGTCTTGGGGGTGAACACCGGGGAGCTGTTTTTT
few	TRBV20-1	TRBJ1-4	.	CSASVSTNEKLFF	TGCAGTGCTTCAGTTTCAACTAATGAAAAACTGTTTTTT
.	TRBV27	TRBJ1-1	TRBD1	CASSLLIPGQGTATEAFF	TGTGCCAGCAGTCTCTTAATTCCGGGACAGGGGACGGCCACTGAAGCTTTCTTT
many	TRBV20-1	TRBJ1-6	TRBD1	CSARQGTYNSPLHF	TGCAGTGCTCGACAGGGAACCTATAATTCACCCCTCCACTTT